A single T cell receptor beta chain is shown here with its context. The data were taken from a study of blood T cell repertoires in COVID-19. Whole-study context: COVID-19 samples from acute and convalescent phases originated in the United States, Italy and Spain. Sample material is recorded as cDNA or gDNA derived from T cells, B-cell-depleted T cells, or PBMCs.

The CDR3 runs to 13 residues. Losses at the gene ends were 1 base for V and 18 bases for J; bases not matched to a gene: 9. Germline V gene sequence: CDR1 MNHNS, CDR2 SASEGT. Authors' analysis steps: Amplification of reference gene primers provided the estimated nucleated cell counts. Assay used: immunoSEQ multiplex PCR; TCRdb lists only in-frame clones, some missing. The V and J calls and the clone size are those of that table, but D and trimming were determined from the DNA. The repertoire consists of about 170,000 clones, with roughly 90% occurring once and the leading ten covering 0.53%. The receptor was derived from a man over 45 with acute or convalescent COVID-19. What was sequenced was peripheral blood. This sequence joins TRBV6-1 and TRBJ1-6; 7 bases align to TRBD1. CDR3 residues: CASSEVLRDRNHF. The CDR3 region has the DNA TGTGCCAGCAGTGAAGTACTCCGGGACAGAAACCACTTT.